Following are 20 T cell receptor beta chains from one sample sequenced in a study of blood T cell repertoires in COVID-19 (dated by TCRdb to the early 2020s). The protocol used for the library was the immunoSEQ multiplex PCR assay. Entries here come from immuneACCESS through TCRdb and include only in-frame sequences with V and J called. Some clones fail to appear in such tables; in the studies checked, an unresolved V gene covers under half of the shortfall, and the cause of the remainder is unknown. Across this sample there are about 220,000 clones, with 88% seen only once. Under 3% of the sample belongs to the ten largest clones. Sequencing used PBMCs or T cells enriched from blood (not recorded which). The receptors originated from a woman aged 25 to 39 who had recovered from COVID-19.

The chain employs TRBV27 and TRBJ2-7; TRBD1 matches 12 bases. Unmatched junction bases numbered 0, after V lost 4 bases and J lost 2 bases. This CDR3 is built from 14 residues. Germline V gene lookup returns CDR1 MNHEY and CDR2 SMNVEV (reference sequence). The CDR3 DNA reads TGTGCCAGCAGTTGGGACAGGGGGCCCTACGAGCAGTACTTC. This codes for CASSWDRGPYEQYF.

The J gene is TRBJ1-5, the V gene TRBV21-1; the table's TRBD1 call for D was not verified on the DNA. TRBV21-1 is given as a pseudogene. The CDR3 totals 16 residues. This chain's CDR3 is CASSKAGQGNNQPQHF. CDR3 DNA sequence: TGTGCCAGCAGCAAAGCGGGACAGGGTAACAATCAGCCCCAGCATTTT.

This chain uses TRBV29-1 with TRBJ2-7; TRBD1 aligns across 10 bases. V gave up 7 bases and J gave up 3 bases; unmatched junction bases: 6. Looked up from germline, CDR1 is SQVTM and CDR2 is ANQGSEA. The CDR3 contains 13 residues. CDR3 loop: CSAGTGAHYEQYF. CDR3 sequence (DNA): TGCAGCGCCGGGACAGGGGCACACTACGAGCAGTACTTC.

The genes are TRBV5-1 and TRBJ1-2, with D unclear. The germline V and J ends were trimmed by 0 bases and 0 bases, with 12 bases remaining between them. The CDR3 sequence is 16 residues long. CDR1 and CDR2 from the germline V gene are SGHRS and YFSETQ. CDR3: CASSLVAGKSNYGYTF. In DNA form, the CDR3 reads TGCGCCAGCAGCTTGGTGGCAGGCAAATCTAACTATGGCTACACCTTC.

The chain recombines TRBV7-9 with TRBJ2-7; a weak D match, TRBD1 (5 bases). Germline V lookup: CDR1 SEHNR, CDR2 FQNEAQ (reference sequence). The CDR3 has 14 amino acids. The V end lost 4 bases, the J end lost 3 bases, and 13 bases lay between the germline ends. The DNA of the CDR3 is TGTGCCAGCAGCTCCTTGGACAAGAGCTACGAGCAGTACTTC. Amino acid sequence: CASSSLDKSYEQYF.

This clone was detected only once. V is TRBV5-5 and J is TRBJ2-3, with 8 bases fitting TRBD2. This CDR3 spans 16 amino acids. Germline CDR1 and CDR2: SGHKS and YYEKEE (reference sequence). After removal of 4 bases from V and 5 bases from J, the junction contained 12 bases not matched to a gene. The CDR3 DNA sequence: TGTGCCAGCAGCGGGGCCGGGACTAGGGTTTTAGATACGCAGTATTTT. It encodes CASSGAGTRVLDTQYF.

The CDR3 sequence is CASSLGGQFSDTQYF. The CDR3 DNA follows: TGCGCCAGCAGCTTGGGGGGACAGTTTTCGGATACGCAGTATTTT. This sequence joins TRBV5-1 and TRBJ2-3, with 7 nucleotides matching TRBD1. The CDR3 contains 15 residues. With 0 bases clipped from V and 6 bases from J, the junction kept 7 bases outside the gene matches. The germline V gene encodes CDR1 SGHRS and CDR2 YFSETQ.

V and J are TRBV6-5 and TRBJ2-7, with 9 bases matching TRBD1. Germline V lookup: CDR1 MNHEY, CDR2 SVGAGI. The CDR3 runs 14 residues. The junction had 4 bases not matched to a gene; V was cut back by 5 bases and J by 2 bases. The CDR3 here is CASSLGQGPYEQYF. As DNA, the CDR3 is TGTGCCAGCAGTCTGGGACAGGGTCCCTACGAGCAGTACTTC.

In DNA form, the CDR3 reads TGTGCCATCAGTGAATCTGGGACAGACCTCTCGGGCTACACCTTC. It encodes CAISESGTDLSGYTF. The chain couples TRBV10-3 to TRBJ1-2, with TRBD1 identical over 7 bases. The junction had 12 bases not matched to a gene; V was cut back by 3 bases and J by 8 bases. Germline CDR1 and CDR2: ENHRY and SYGVKD. The CDR3 runs to 15 residues.

This chain links TRBV7-2 with TRBJ1-5; 8 nucleotides line up with TRBD1. V dropped 6 bases and J dropped 6; count of bases not matched to a gene: 7. Germline-derived CDR1 and CDR2 are SGHTA and FQGNSA. This CDR3 has 14 amino acids. The CDR3 DNA follows: TGTGCCAGCAGATCAGGGGGCGCGGGTCAGCCCCAGCATTTT. Translated: CASRSGGAGQPQHF. Full variable domain (rest looked up from reference TRBV7-2 and TRBJ1-5): GAGVSQSPSNKVTEKGKDVELRCDPISGHTALYWYRQSLGQGLEFLIYFQGNSAPDKSGLPSDRFSAERTGGSVSTLTIQRTQQEDSAVYLCASRSGGAGQPQHFGDGTRLSIL.

The chain links TRBV4-2 to TRBJ1-2; D uncertain. Per the germline V gene, CDR1 is LGHNA and CDR2 is YNFKEQ. There are 18 residues in the CDR3. Trimming cost V 3 bases and J 2 bases, with 22 bases left between them. The CDR3 region is CASSHVFKRTELNYGYTF. The CDR3 DNA sequence: TGTGCCAGCAGCCATGTTTTTAAAAGAACAGAACTCAACTATGGCTACACCTTC.

V usage is TRBV6-2 or TRBV6-3 and J usage is TRBJ1-5, with D possibly being TRBD1 (5 bases). Trimming took off 4 bases at V and 4 bases at J, with 14 bases between the two ends. The germline V gene encodes CDR1 MNHEY and CDR2 SVGEGT. This CDR3 contains 15 residues. This chain's CDR3 is CASSSGGGLNQPQHF. The CDR3 DNA reads TGTGCCAGCAGTTCGGGGGGGGGTTTGAATCAGCCCCAGCATTTT.

The CDR3 DNA reads as TGTGCCAGCTCACCCCACCGGGAGTACTACGAGCAGTACTTC. Translated: CASSPHREYYEQYF. V usage is TRBV18 and J usage is TRBJ2-7, with a possible D match to TRBD2 (6 bases). V shed 3 bases and J shed 3 bases, with 12 bases lying between them. Germline CDR1 KGHSH, CDR2 LQKENI. There are 14 residues in the CDR3.

The chain has TRBV29-1 and TRBJ2-7, with 10 nucleotides matching TRBD1. CDR1 and CDR2 (germline): SQVTM, ANQGSEA. The CDR3 runs 14 residues. The J segment lost 0 bases and the V segment lost 4 bases, leaving 3 bases of the junction unmatched. CDR3: CSVGDRGFSYEQYF. The CDR3 coding sequence is TGCAGCGTTGGGGACAGGGGCTTCTCCTACGAGCAGTACTTC.

The chain is built from TRBV24-1 and TRBJ2-3; 8 nucleotides agree with TRBD2. After removal of 5 bases from V and 4 bases from J, the junction contained 10 bases not matched to a gene. From germline, CDR1 is KGHDR and CDR2 SFDVKD. This CDR3 comprises 16 residues. The CDR3 region is CATSAGLEDGADTQYF. The DNA for the CDR3 is TGTGCCACCAGTGCGGGACTAGAAGACGGGGCAGATACGCAGTATTTT.

The chain uses TRBV12-5 and TRBJ2-5; perhaps TRBD1 as D (6 bases). Per germline, CDR1 LGHNT and CDR2 FRNRAP. V lost 7 bases, J lost 5 bases, and 20 bases lay in between. The CDR3 has 15 amino acids. The CDR3 loop reads CASVRGRGNGETQYF. The CDR3 nucleotides are TGTGCTAGTGTCAGAGGCAGGGGTAATGGGGAGACCCAGTACTTC.

V and J are TRBV4-2 and TRBJ2-5; 8 bases fit TRBD2. The CDR3 runs 16 residues. CDR1 LGHNA and CDR2 YNFKEQ come from the germline V gene. V lost 1 base to trimming and J lost 4 bases; unmatched junction nucleotides: 8. The CDR3 sequence is CASSQAGGLARETQYF. In DNA form, the CDR3 reads TGTGCCAGCAGCCAAGCTGGCGGACTAGCACGAGAGACCCAGTACTTC.

The genes are TRBV19 and TRBJ1-2, with 9 nucleotides matching TRBD1. Germline trimming cut 4 bases from V and 10 bases from J; bases unmatched to any gene: 13. Germline CDR1 reads LNHDA; CDR2 reads SQIVND (reference sequence). CDR3 size: 15 residues. The CDR3 here is CASSNRGPPREDYTF. The CDR3 DNA sequence: TGTGCCAGTAGTAACAGGGGGCCACCCAGGGAAGACTACACCTTC.

The chain couples TRBV10-3 to TRBJ1-2, with 8 nucleotides matching TRBD1. V lost 7 bases to trimming and J lost 9 bases; unmatched junction nucleotides: 19. CDR3 length: 16 amino acids. The germline gives CDR1 ENHRY, CDR2 SYGVKD. The CDR3 nucleotides are TGTGCCATCAAGGGCGTATGGAGCGACAGGGACAGGAGCTACACCTTC. Encoded protein: CAIKGVWSDRDRSYTF.

The genes are TRBV5-1 and TRBJ2-2, with D tentatively TRBD1 (6 bases). V was cut by 4 bases and J by 1 base, with 11 bases left in between. Germline V gene sequence: CDR1 SGHRS, CDR2 YFSETQ. The CDR3 runs to 15 residues. The CDR3 bases are TGCGCCAGCAGCCATCCGACAGGGAACACCGGGGAGCTGTTTTTT. Its protein product is CASSHPTGNTGELFF.